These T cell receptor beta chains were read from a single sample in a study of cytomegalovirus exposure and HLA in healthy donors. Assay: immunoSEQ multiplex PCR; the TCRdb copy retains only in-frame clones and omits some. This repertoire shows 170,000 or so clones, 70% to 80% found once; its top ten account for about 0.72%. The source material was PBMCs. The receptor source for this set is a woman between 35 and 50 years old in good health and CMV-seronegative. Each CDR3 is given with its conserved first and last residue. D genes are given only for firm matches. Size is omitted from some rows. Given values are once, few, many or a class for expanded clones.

DNA: TGTGCCAGCAGTAAACTCCTAAATTCACCCCTCCACTTT; CDR3: CASSKLLNSPLHF; size: -; V: TRBV27; J: TRBJ1-6; D: -
DNA: TGTGCCAGCAGCTTAGTTGGGACTAGCGGCCGAAATGAGCAGTTCTTC; CDR3: CASSLVGTSGRNEQFF; size: -; V: TRBV7-6; J: TRBJ2-1; D: TRBD2
DNA: TGCGCCAGCAGCTCGTACCGAGGAGGGTCCTCTGGAAACACCATATATTTT; CDR3: CASSSYRGGSSGNTIYF; size: few; V: TRBV5-1; J: TRBJ1-3; D: -
DNA: TGTGCCAGCAGCTTAGGTTGGGGAGGCCCACGCGAGCAGTACTTC; CDR3: CASSLGWGGPREQYF; size: -; V: TRBV7-2; J: TRBJ2-7; D: -
DNA: TGTGCCAGCAGTGAAGCGCTTCTGTCAGGGACTGAAGCTTTCTTT; CDR3: CASSEALLSGTEAFF; size: -; V: TRBV2; J: TRBJ1-1; D: -
DNA: TGCGCCAGCAGCCATATAACCCGGGACAGGGTAATGTTGGAGTCTGAAGCTTTCTTT; CDR3: CASSHITRDRVMLESEAFF; size: medium-sized; V: TRBV4-1; J: TRBJ1-1; D: TRBD1
DNA: TGCGCCAGCTCCCTTGACAGTAACACTGAAGCTTTCTTC; CDR3: CASSLDSNTEAFF; size: -; V: TRBV5-1; J: TRBJ1-1; D: -
DNA: TGTGCCAGCAGTTTACGACAGACGACCGGGGAGCTGTTTTTT; CDR3: CASSLRQTTGELFF; size: -; V: TRBV27; J: TRBJ2-2; D: -
DNA: TGTGCCAGTAGTATAAGGTCTAGCAGGCAGTATTTT; CDR3: CASSIRSSRQYF; size: -; V: TRBV19; J: TRBJ2-3; D: -
DNA: TGTGCCAGCAGCCCGCGGGGGGAGATTAAGTCCTATGGCTACACCTTC; CDR3: CASSPRGEIKSYGYTF; size: -; V: TRBV21-1; J: TRBJ1-2; D: -
DNA: TGCAGCGTTGAGCGGGGGGGCCCCCCGCTCTTC; CDR3: CSVERGGPPLF; size: -; V: TRBV29-1; J: TRBJ2-1; D: TRBD2
DNA: TGTGCCAGCTCCCCGGGAAGCTCCTACGAGCAGTACTTC; CDR3: CASSPGSSYEQYF; size: once; V: TRBV18; J: TRBJ2-7; D: -
DNA: TGTGCCAGCAGAGCTGACAGGGGCGCCCAGCATTTT; CDR3: CASRADRGAQHF; size: -; V: TRBV6-1; J: TRBJ1-5; D: TRBD1
DNA: TGCGCCAGCAGCCACCCAAGCGGAGGGAGAACAGATCAGCCCCAGCATTTT; CDR3: CASSHPSGGRTDQPQHF; size: -; V: TRBV4-1; J: TRBJ1-5; D: -
DNA: TGTGCCAGCAGCTTAGGAGCTAGCGGGGGGGGTGAGCAGTTCTTC; CDR3: CASSLGASGGGEQFF; size: once; V: TRBV7-6; J: TRBJ2-1; D: TRBD2
DNA: TGCGCCAGCAGCCAAGACGCGAGGGGGATGGTCCAAGAGACCCAGTACTTC; CDR3: CASSQDARGMVQETQYF; size: -; V: TRBV4-3; J: TRBJ2-5; D: -
DNA: TGTGCCAGCATCGAACGGGCCGGGACAGGATATGGCTACACCTTC; CDR3: CASIERAGTGYGYTF; size: -; V: TRBV6-6; J: TRBJ1-2; D: TRBD1
DNA: TGCGCCAGCAGCTCCTTACTAGCGGGAGACCCGTTAAATGAGCAGTTCTTC; CDR3: CASSSLLAGDPLNEQFF; size: -; V: TRBV5-1; J: TRBJ2-1; D: TRBD2
DNA: TGTGCCAGCAGCTTTCAAAGTCGGACTAGCTCGCCAGATACGCAGTATTTT; CDR3: CASSFQSRTSSPDTQYF; size: -; V: TRBV11-2; J: TRBJ2-3; D: TRBD2
DNA: TGTGCCTGGAGTCGGCAGGCGAACACTGAAGCTTTCTTT; CDR3: CAWSRQANTEAFF; size: -; V: TRBV30; J: TRBJ1-1; D: -
DNA: TGCGCCAGCAGCCAAGCACAGGGGCCGGGTGAAAAACTGTTTTTT; CDR3: CASSQAQGPGEKLFF; size: -; V: TRBV4-1; J: TRBJ1-4; D: TRBD1
DNA: TGCGCCAGCAGTGGGAGCCAAGAGACCCAGTACTTC; CDR3: CASSGSQETQYF; size: -; V: TRBV10-1; J: TRBJ2-5; D: -
DNA: TGTGCCAGCAGCGACAGAACTAGCCCCCCTGGGAATGAGCAGTTCTTC; CDR3: CASSDRTSPPGNEQFF; size: once; V: TRBV9; J: TRBJ2-1; D: -
DNA: TGTGCCAGCAGCTTAGGTCCCAGAACTAATGAAAAACTGTTTTTT; CDR3: CASSLGPRTNEKLFF; size: -; V: TRBV7-2; J: TRBJ1-4; D: -